The sequence of this T cell receptor beta chain was determined in a study of blood T cell repertoires in COVID-19 (dated by TCRdb to about 2020). For the wider study: Samples covering the acute and convalescent phases of COVID-19 were provided by collaborators in the United States, Italy and Spain. The dataset comprised deeply sampled blood TCRbeta repertoires from subjects exposed to, actively infected with, or recovered from COVID-19. The material from the prospective study consisted of cDNA or gDNA derived from T cells, B-cell-depleted T cells, or PBMCs. The sample metadata nearly always contained a de-identified subject ID, COVID-19 status, age in years and sex. HLA class I and class II types, where available, came from metadata supplied by the sample provider rather than from assay-based typing. The samples were drawn from the first 160 participants of the ongoing ImmuneRACE study and from about 1,200 subjects provided by 6 global collaborators. The repertoires were made available in a free public database intended to serve as a resource for research on the immune response to SARS-CoV-2.

The germline V gene (reference sequence) gives CDR1 as LGHDT and CDR2 as YNNKEL. Compared with germline, V lacks 4 bases and J lacks 7 bases; bases without a gene match: 8. From cysteine to phenylalanine, the CDR3 is 15 amino acids long. Only CDR3 DNA is held: 45 bases, read in frame from base 1. Comment on this clone: The target of this receptor is not known. Base qualities are not at hand, and no much larger clone is one base apart.

TCRbeta CDR3 regions were amplified from genomic DNA by means of the immunoSEQ Assay, a bias-controlled multiplex PCR. Under the source paper's analysis protocol: The number of nucleated cells in each sample was estimated from the amplification of reference gene primers within the assay. To quantify the absolute abundance of each unique TCRbeta CDR3 rearrangement, sequence reads were collapsed and filtered. For each sample, productive Simpson clonality was calculated as the square root of Simpson's diversity index across productive rearrangements. In its TCRdb copy, this immuneACCESS table keeps in-frame sequences only and misses some clones. Where compared with another copy, unresolved V genes explain less than half of these, and the others have no known cause. The DNA gave D and trimming, while V, J and clone size come from that table. The sample profile shows some 460,000 clones; roughly 87% of them were found once. The top ten clones comprise roughly 0.72% of the sample.

Participants in the prospective study were aged about 18 to 95 years, lived in about two dozen United States geographic areas, and enrolled through a virtual design. Cohort assignment in the prospective study relied on participant-reported clinical history from a screening survey and a study questionnaire. For ImmuneRACE Cohort 3, a participant was defined as recovered based on two consecutive negative NP/OP PCR tests, clearance by a healthcare professional, or resolution of symptoms. In the prospective study, mobile phlebotomists collected whole blood, serum and a nasopharyngeal or oropharyngeal swab from each participant. Participants in the prospective study had the option to provide additional blood draws and questionnaires over an approximately two-month period. Blood samples from the prospective study were shipped frozen or at room temperature prior to DNA extraction. On the study overall, not on this receptor specifically: The quantity of clinical and demographic metadata differed by source and by participant and was supplied without curation.

What was sequenced was PBMCs or T cells enriched from blood (not recorded which). Here the chain combines TRBV3-1 (or the pseudogene TRBV3-2) and TRBJ1-5; TRBD1 lines up with 9 middle nucleotides. The receptor was derived from a woman under 30 who had recovered from COVID-19. The DNA sequence reads TGTGCCAGCAGCCGGGACAGGGCGTCGGGCCAGCCCCAGCATTTT. Translated, it reads CASSRDRASGQPQHF.